These T cell receptor beta chains were read from a single sample in a study of Graves' ophthalmopathy and Graves' hyperthyroidism. TCRdb reprocessed the multiplex PCR reads via MiXCR and lists one record per CDR3 protein. The top ten clones hold under 3% of a sample with roughly 420,000 distinct CDR3 sequences, under 25% of them seen once. The sequencing sample was made of peripheral blood. These TCRs come from a woman under 30 with stable Graves' hyperthyroidism. Both conserved end residues are part of each CDR3. Fields, in order: D gene, J gene, V gene, clone size, CDR3 protein, CDR3 DNA. The D gene is left open where the match is weak. A row's size may be missing; if present it is once, few, many or a size class.

d_gene: .; j_gene: TRBJ2-5; v_gene: TRBV6-1; abundance: many; CDR3aa: CASSDFRVGTQYF; CDR3nt: TGTGCCAGCAGTGATTTTAGGGTAGGGACCCAGTACTTC
d_gene: TRBD1; j_gene: TRBJ1-1; v_gene: TRBV28; abundance: many; CDR3aa: CASSMGGATGVNTEAFF; CDR3nt: TGTGCCAGCAGTATGGGGGGGGCGACAGGGGTGAACACTGAAGCTTTCTTT
d_gene: TRBD1; j_gene: TRBJ1-2; v_gene: TRBV9; abundance: .; CDR3aa: CASSQTRTGGYGYTF; CDR3nt: TGTGCCAGCAGTCAGACCCGGACAGGGGGGTATGGCTACACCTTC
d_gene: .; j_gene: TRBJ1-6; v_gene: TRBV25-1; abundance: many; CDR3aa: CASRRGVTYNSPLHF; CDR3nt: TGTGCCAGCAGGAGGGGGGTAACCTATAATTCACCCCTCCACTTT
d_gene: .; j_gene: TRBJ2-7; v_gene: TRBV27; abundance: many; CDR3aa: CASSLQASYEQYF; CDR3nt: TGTGCCAGCAGTTTACAGGCTTCCTACGAGCAGTACTTC
d_gene: .; j_gene: TRBJ1-2; v_gene: TRBV20-1; abundance: many; CDR3aa: CSAFGVVDGYTF; CDR3nt: TGCAGTGCTTTTGGGGTAGTTGATGGCTACACCTTC
d_gene: .; j_gene: TRBJ2-5; v_gene: TRBV5-4; abundance: few; CDR3aa: CASSLEGVDRETQYF; CDR3nt: TGTGCCAGCAGCTTGGAAGGAGTTGACCGAGAGACCCAGTACTTC
d_gene: TRBD1; j_gene: TRBJ1-2; v_gene: TRBV25-1; abundance: many; CDR3aa: CASVPATGGYGYTF; CDR3nt: TGTGCCAGCGTCCCCGCGACAGGGGGCTATGGCTACACCTTC
d_gene: .; j_gene: TRBJ1-3; v_gene: TRBV30; abundance: once; CDR3aa: CAWTPYPGQPYF; CDR3nt: TGTGCCTGGACCCCATACCCCGGACAGCCTTATTTT
d_gene: TRBD1; j_gene: TRBJ1-5; v_gene: TRBV30; abundance: few; CDR3aa: CAWGTASNQPQHF; CDR3nt: TGTGCCTGGGGGACAGCTAGCAATCAGCCCCAGCATTTT
d_gene: .; j_gene: TRBJ2-7; v_gene: TRBV5-1; abundance: many; CDR3aa: CASSPLGYEQYF; CDR3nt: TGCGCCAGCAGCCCCCTTGGATACGAGCAGTACTTC
d_gene: .; j_gene: TRBJ2-5; v_gene: TRBV4-1; abundance: many; CDR3aa: CASSQNPAGEGETQYF; CDR3nt: TGCGCCAGCAGCCAAAACCCGGCAGGGGAAGGAGAGACCCAGTACTTC
d_gene: .; j_gene: TRBJ1-2; v_gene: TRBV20-1; abundance: many; CDR3aa: CSARDIQGYTF; CDR3nt: TGCAGTGCTAGAGATATACAAGGCTACACCTTC
d_gene: .; j_gene: TRBJ2-5; v_gene: TRBV6-9; abundance: few; CDR3aa: CARRPFSPGPQETQYF; CDR3nt: TGTGCCAGGAGACCCTTCTCGCCGGGACCACAAGAGACCCAGTACTTC
d_gene: .; j_gene: TRBJ1-1; v_gene: TRBV5-6; abundance: many; CDR3aa: CASSLGGTDTEAFF; CDR3nt: TGTGCCAGCAGCTTGGGAGGTACGGACACTGAAGCTTTCTTT
d_gene: .; j_gene: TRBJ2-7; v_gene: TRBV28; abundance: .; CDR3aa: CASSFLVTNPYEQYF; CDR3nt: TGTGCCAGCAGTTTTTTGGTGACAAATCCCTACGAGCAGTACTTC
d_gene: .; j_gene: TRBJ2-7; v_gene: TRBV2; abundance: many; CDR3aa: CASSEDGGYEQYF; CDR3nt: TGTGCCAGCAGTGAGGACGGAGGCTACGAGCAGTACTTC
d_gene: .; j_gene: TRBJ1-5; v_gene: TRBV20-1; abundance: many; CDR3aa: CSALDSLPTSNQPQHF; CDR3nt: TGCAGTGCTCTGGACAGTCTTCCAACCTCCAATCAGCCCCAGCATTTT
d_gene: .; j_gene: TRBJ2-7; v_gene: TRBV20-1; abundance: many; CDR3aa: CSAHGGGDTSYEQYF; CDR3nt: TGCAGTGCTCACGGTGGGGGAGACACTTCCTACGAGCAGTACTTC
d_gene: .; j_gene: TRBJ2-7; v_gene: TRBV28; abundance: many; CDR3aa: CASSPRPRGHYEQYF; CDR3nt: TGTGCCAGCAGTCCCCGTCCAAGAGGGCACTACGAGCAGTACTTC
d_gene: .; j_gene: TRBJ1-1; v_gene: TRBV20-1; abundance: many; CDR3aa: CSAGRGRVAEAFF; CDR3nt: TGCAGTGCGGGTAGGGGGAGGGTAGCTGAAGCTTTCTTT
d_gene: .; j_gene: TRBJ1-2; v_gene: TRBV2; abundance: many; CDR3aa: CASSAGQGFGYTF; CDR3nt: TGTGCCAGCAGTGCCGGGCAGGGGTTTGGCTACACCTTC
d_gene: TRBD2; j_gene: TRBJ2-7; v_gene: TRBV15; abundance: many; CDR3aa: CATSRSTSGTSEQYF; CDR3nt: TGTGCCACCAGCAGATCGACTAGCGGGACAAGCGAGCAGTACTTC
d_gene: TRBD2; j_gene: TRBJ2-2; v_gene: TRBV6-5; abundance: many; CDR3aa: CASSYSGLAVRTGELFF; CDR3nt: TGTGCCAGCAGTTACTCCGGACTAGCGGTACGCACCGGGGAGCTGTTTTTT
d_gene: .; j_gene: TRBJ2-7; v_gene: TRBV28; abundance: .; CDR3aa: CASTYRDRDEQYF; CDR3nt: TGTGCCAGCACCTACAGGGATCGGGACGAGCAGTACTTC
d_gene: .; j_gene: TRBJ2-2; v_gene: TRBV7-3; abundance: .; CDR3aa: CASSLEGGGELFF; CDR3nt: TGTGCCAGCAGCTTAGAGGGTGGCGGGGAGCTGTTTTTT
d_gene: .; j_gene: TRBJ2-5; v_gene: TRBV11-2; abundance: many; CDR3aa: CASSLIRQGETQYF; CDR3nt: TGTGCCAGCAGCTTAATTCGGCAGGGTGAGACCCAGTACTTC
d_gene: TRBD2; j_gene: TRBJ2-6; v_gene: TRBV6-5; abundance: few; CDR3aa: CASSYGGGSGANVLTF; CDR3nt: TGTGCCAGCAGTTACGGGGGGGGTAGTGGGGCCAACGTCCTGACTTTC
d_gene: .; j_gene: TRBJ2-2; v_gene: TRBV29-1; abundance: many; CDR3aa: CSVGMTNTGELFF; CDR3nt: TGCAGCGTTGGAATGACAAACACCGGGGAGCTGTTTTTT
d_gene: .; j_gene: TRBJ1-2; v_gene: TRBV20-1; abundance: many; CDR3aa: CSASETAGDGYTF; CDR3nt: TGCAGTGCTAGTGAAACCGCAGGGGATGGCTACACCTTC
d_gene: TRBD2; j_gene: TRBJ2-7; v_gene: TRBV28; abundance: few; CDR3aa: CASSFAGGLSYEQYF; CDR3nt: TGTGCCAGCAGTTTCGCGGGAGGGCTCTCCTACGAGCAGTACTTC
d_gene: TRBD1; j_gene: TRBJ2-5; v_gene: TRBV19; abundance: once; CDR3aa: CASSIRQGQETQYF; CDR3nt: TGTGCCAGTAGTATCCGACAGGGACAAGAGACCCAGTACTTC
d_gene: TRBD1; j_gene: TRBJ1-6; v_gene: TRBV20-1; abundance: many; CDR3aa: CSARVPGQGASPLHF; CDR3nt: TGCAGTGCTAGAGTTCCGGGACAGGGGGCTTCACCCCTCCACTTT
d_gene: .; j_gene: TRBJ1-5; v_gene: TRBV20-1; abundance: .; CDR3aa: CSASEGRGNQPQHF; CDR3nt: TGCAGTGCTAGCGAGGGGAGAGGCAATCAGCCCCAGCATTTT
d_gene: .; j_gene: TRBJ2-5; v_gene: TRBV7-9; abundance: .; CDR3aa: CASSSFPGADGETQYF; CDR3nt: TGTGCCAGCAGCTCCTTCCCAGGGGCGGACGGGGAGACCCAGTACTTC
d_gene: .; j_gene: TRBJ1-1; v_gene: TRBV12-3/TRBV12-4; abundance: few; CDR3aa: CASTLSHQNTEAFF; CDR3nt: TGTGCCAGCACCCTAAGTCACCAGAACACTGAAGCTTTCTTT
d_gene: .; j_gene: TRBJ1-1; v_gene: TRBV20-1; abundance: many; CDR3aa: CSARDLGSLNTEAFF; CDR3nt: TGCAGTGCTAGAGATCTAGGGAGTTTGAACACTGAAGCTTTCTTT
d_gene: .; j_gene: TRBJ1-1; v_gene: TRBV12-3/TRBV12-4; abundance: many; CDR3aa: CASSAGSPEAFF; CDR3nt: TGTGCCAGCAGCGCAGGTTCTCCTGAAGCTTTCTTT
d_gene: TRBD2; j_gene: TRBJ2-2; v_gene: TRBV12-3/TRBV12-4; abundance: .; CDR3aa: CASSRTSGLGSGELFF; CDR3nt: TGTGCCAGCAGTCGGACTTCGGGACTAGGATCCGGGGAGCTGTTTTTT
d_gene: .; j_gene: TRBJ2-7; v_gene: TRBV12-3/TRBV12-4; abundance: .; CDR3aa: CASTPAPRSYEQYF; CDR3nt: TGTGCCAGCACCCCAGCCCCGCGATCCTACGAGCAGTACTTC
d_gene: .; j_gene: TRBJ1-1; v_gene: TRBV19; abundance: many; CDR3aa: CASSAGGGRDTEAFF; CDR3nt: TGTGCCAGTAGTGCTGGTGGGGGGCGCGACACTGAAGCTTTCTTT
d_gene: .; j_gene: TRBJ2-7; v_gene: TRBV6-1; abundance: .; CDR3aa: CASSRQGGQYF; CDR3nt: TGTGCCAGCAGTAGACAAGGCGGGCAGTACTTC
d_gene: TRBD1; j_gene: TRBJ1-1; v_gene: TRBV27; abundance: many; CDR3aa: CASSHWTGGPRGTEAFF; CDR3nt: TGTGCCAGCAGTCACTGGACAGGGGGCCCCAGGGGCACTGAAGCTTTCTTT
d_gene: .; j_gene: TRBJ2-6; v_gene: TRBV6-1; abundance: few; CDR3aa: CASSVRRFSGANVLTF; CDR3nt: TGTGCCAGCAGTGTACGACGATTCTCTGGGGCCAACGTCCTGACTTTC
d_gene: TRBD1; j_gene: TRBJ1-1; v_gene: TRBV6-4; abundance: .; CDR3aa: CASSEGGLDTEAFF; CDR3nt: TGTGCCAGCAGTGAAGGGGGCTTGGACACTGAAGCTTTCTTT
d_gene: .; j_gene: TRBJ2-2; v_gene: TRBV7-3; abundance: few; CDR3aa: CASSPNPGGTGELFF; CDR3nt: TGTGCCAGCAGCCCCAACCCCGGGGGCACCGGGGAGCTGTTTTTT
d_gene: TRBD1; j_gene: TRBJ1-2; v_gene: TRBV5-1; abundance: .; CDR3aa: CASSLGQGTDNYGYTF; CDR3nt: TGCGCCAGCAGCTTGGGACAGGGGACAGATAACTATGGCTACACCTTC
d_gene: TRBD2; j_gene: TRBJ2-7; v_gene: TRBV6-1; abundance: .; CDR3aa: CSSTGLAGEGYEQYF; CDR3nt: TGTTCCAGCACAGGACTAGCGGGAGAAGGTTACGAGCAGTACTTC
d_gene: .; j_gene: TRBJ1-1; v_gene: TRBV3-1; abundance: .; CDR3aa: CASSQDNQKGTEAFF; CDR3nt: TGTGCCAGCAGCCAAGATAACCAAAAAGGGACTGAAGCTTTCTTT
d_gene: TRBD1; j_gene: TRBJ2-2; v_gene: TRBV19; abundance: many; CDR3aa: CASRKGQGNTGELFF; CDR3nt: TGTGCCAGTAGGAAGGGACAGGGTAACACCGGGGAGCTGTTTTTT
d_gene: TRBD1; j_gene: TRBJ2-5; v_gene: TRBV29-1; abundance: .; CDR3aa: CSVGGTDEETQYF; CDR3nt: TGCAGCGTTGGGGGGACAGATGAAGAGACCCAGTACTTC
d_gene: TRBD1; j_gene: TRBJ1-2; v_gene: TRBV20-1; abundance: .; CDR3aa: CSASGTAPNF; CDR3nt: TGCAGTGCCTCCGGGACAGCTCCTAACTTC
d_gene: .; j_gene: TRBJ2-2; v_gene: TRBV7-2; abundance: .; CDR3aa: CASSFYRPDTGELFF; CDR3nt: TGTGCCAGCAGCTTCTACAGGCCCGACACCGGGGAGCTGTTTTTT
d_gene: .; j_gene: TRBJ1-1; v_gene: TRBV7-3; abundance: many; CDR3aa: CASSAQGTMNTEAFF; CDR3nt: TGTGCCAGCAGCGCCCAGGGGACCATGAACACTGAAGCTTTCTTT